The 17 T cell receptor beta chains listed next were all sequenced from one sample in a study of blood T cells in healthy people across ages. A second PCR, run for about 7 to 11 cycles, used a sample-barcoded 5' primer plus a J-beta primer mix. TCRdb reprocessed the 5' RACE reads with MiXCR, giving one entry per CDR3 protein. The repertoire holds about 1,800,000 distinct CDR3 sequences, with under 30% as singletons. The sample was blood. The receptors stem from a woman in her twenties or thirties in good health.

Concerning this clonotype itself: One junction end does not reproduce the germline sequence, and a read error may be involved. This chain links TRBV7-2 with TRBJ2-7, with 9 bases matching TRBD2. The CDR3 length is 20 residues. The germline gives CDR1 SGHTA, CDR2 FQGNSA. The CDR3 coding sequence is TGTGCCAGCAGCTTACGCATTAGGGGCCCTAGCGGGGTCCTCTCCTACGAGCGGTACTTC. Protein product: CASSLRIRGPSGVLSYERYF.

The chain combines TRBV5-5 with TRBJ2-7, with 14 bases matching TRBD2. J gave up 4 bases and V 4 bases, and 10 bases lay outside the gene matches. CDR1 SGHKS and CDR2 YYEKEE come from the germline V gene (reference sequence). CDR3 size: 17 residues. The CDR3 here is CASSRGLAGVSGYEQYF. CDR3 DNA sequence: TGTGCCAGCAGCCGGGGACTAGCGGGAGTGTCTGGGTACGAGCAGTACTTC.

The sample holds a few counts of this clonotype. This chain links TRBV3-1 with TRBJ1-5; D not resolved. The ends were cut back, 0 bases at V and 7 bases at J, with 10 bases in the middle. The CDR3 is made up of 14 amino acids. From germline, CDR1 is LGHDT and CDR2 YNNKEL (reference sequence). DNA for the CDR3: TGTGCCAGCAGCCAAGAGGATTTTGGGCAGCCCCAGCATTTT. It specifies CASSQEDFGQPQHF.

This clonotype was seen only a few times. V usage is TRBV24-1 and J usage is TRBJ2-7; D not resolved. V was cut by 1 base and J by 0 bases, with 3 bases left in between. CDR1 is KGHDR and CDR2 is SFDVKD in the germline V gene. The CDR3 sequence is 13 residues long. In DNA, the CDR3 is TGTGCCACCAGTGATTTTAACTCCTACGAGCAGTACTTC. It encodes CATSDFNSYEQYF.

This clonotype was seen many times. The rearrangement uses TRBV4-1 and TRBJ2-5; a possible D gene is TRBD1 (5 bases). Looked up from germline, CDR1 is MGHRA and CDR2 is YSYEKL. The CDR3 covers 13 residues. With 6 bases removed from V and 5 bases from J, the gap between germline ends came to 13 bases. The CDR3, as DNA: TGCGCCAGCAGACCCGGAGCAGGGGAGACCCAGTACTTC. Residues: CASRPGAGETQYF.

This clonotype was seen ten or more times. The J gene is TRBJ2-7, the V gene TRBV6-4; D is unresolved. V was pared by 5 bases and J by 3 bases, with 5 bases between. This CDR3 has 11 amino acids. Per germline, CDR1 MRHNA and CDR2 SNTAGT. DNA of the CDR3: TGTGCCAGCAGTTTTTACTACGAGCAGTACTTC. Its protein is CASSFYYEQYF.

This chain links TRBV6-2 or TRBV6-3 with TRBJ2-5, with 15 bases fitting TRBD2. V lost 6 bases to trimming and J lost 5 bases; unmatched junction nucleotides: 10. The V gene's germline CDR1 is MNHEY and CDR2 SVGEGT. This CDR3 has 17 amino acids. The CDR3 nucleotides are TGTGCCAGCAGCAACGGGGGACTAGCGGGAGGTCTGGAGACCCAGTACTTC. It specifies CASSNGGLAGGLETQYF.

In this sample, this clonotype turned up many times. The chain joins TRBV6-2 or TRBV6-3 to TRBJ2-5; D gene ambiguous. Germline loops: CDR1 MNHEY, CDR2 SVGEGT. The CDR3 extends over 13 amino acids. V dropped 6 bases and J dropped 4 bases, with 12 bases sitting between them. The CDR3 sequence is CASSLRVRETQYF. Here the CDR3 DNA reads TGTGCCAGCAGCTTACGGGTGAGAGAGACCCAGTACTTC.

V and J are TRBV10-2 and TRBJ1-5; TRBD1 is a possible D gene (5 bases). The V gene lost 4 bases and the J gene lost 7 bases, with 11 bases spanning the gap. The CDR3 has 13 residues. CDR1 and CDR2 (germline): WSHSY, SAAADI. DNA for the CDR3: TGCGCCAGCAGTGGACAAGGGGTCCAGCCCCAGCATTTT. Protein sequence: CASSGQGVQPQHF.

The sample holds a few counts of this clonotype. The rearrangement joins TRBV25-1 to TRBJ1-6; D is unclear. Per the germline V gene, CDR1 is MGHDK and CDR2 is SYGVNS. The V end was cut by 3 bases, the J end by 4 bases, with 13 bases between. This CDR3 is 16 amino acids long. The DNA for the CDR3 is TGTGCCAGCAGTGACGGCAGGTTCAGATATAATTCACCCCTCCACTTT. Translating gives CASSDGRFRYNSPLHF.

This clonotype was counted between two and nine times. The chain employs TRBV29-1 and TRBJ1-2; D is undetermined. Germline V lookup: CDR1 SQVTM, CDR2 ANQGSEA. The CDR3 extends over 12 amino acids. V was trimmed by 1 base and J by 3 bases, leaving 6 bases between them. CDR3 protein: CSVEVKYYGYTF. CDR3 DNA sequence: TGCAGCGTTGAAGTGAAGTACTATGGCTACACCTTC.

In this sample, this clonotype turned up a few times. This chain joins TRBV24-1 and TRBJ2-3; TRBD2 is a possible D gene (5 bases). Germline CDR1 is KGHDR and CDR2 is SFDVKD. This CDR3 is 13 amino acids long. V lost 5 bases to trimming and J lost 3 bases, with 8 bases between them. This CDR3 is CATSAPGTDTQYF. In nucleotides, the CDR3 is TGTGCCACCAGTGCCCCGGGGACAGATACGCAGTATTTT.

This clonotype was counted a few times. This chain connects TRBV24-1 to TRBJ2-1; 7 bases are shared with TRBD1. Germline CDR1 is KGHDR and CDR2 is SFDVKD. Trimming at V came to 2 bases and at J to 6 bases, leaving 9 bases not matched to a gene. CDR3 size: 16 residues. The CDR3 here is CATSDWDSVGPNEQFF. DNA for the CDR3: TGTGCCACCAGTGATTGGGACAGCGTCGGCCCCAATGAGCAGTTCTTC.

V usage is TRBV7-2 and J usage is TRBJ2-3; TRBD2 is a possible D gene (6 bases). The CDR3 sequence is 16 residues long. V dropped 1 base and J dropped 6 bases, with 17 bases sitting between them. CDR1 is SGHTA and CDR2 is FQGNSA in the germline V gene. Written as DNA, the CDR3 is TGTGCCAGCAGCTTAGTTTTGATCGGGGGTGGGGATACGCAGTATTTT. This translates into CASSLVLIGGGDTQYF. Drawing the rest from reference TRBV7-2 and TRBJ2-3, the complete variable domain is GAGVSQSPSNKVTEKGKDVELRCDPISGHTALYWYRQSLGQGLEFLIYFQGNSAPDKSGLPSDRFSAERTGGSVSTLTIQRTQQEDSAVYLCASSLVLIGGGDTQYFGPGTRLTVL.

There are a few counts of this clonotype. The chain uses TRBV29-1 and TRBJ1-2; a possible D gene is TRBD1 (5 bases). The CDR3 consists of 14 residues. Per the germline V gene, CDR1 is SQVTM and CDR2 is ANQGSEA. Between the trimmed V and J ends, which lost 4 bases and 5 bases, there was a span of 17 bases. Written as DNA, the CDR3 is TGCAGCGTTGGTCGTTTCGGGGCCAAATATGGCTACACCTTC. This codes for CSVGRFGAKYGYTF.

The CDR3 sequence is CSARISGLLNNEQFF. CDR3 nucleotide sequence: TGCAGTGCAAGGATATCGGGACTGTTAAACAATGAGCAGTTCTTC. This chain uses TRBV20-1 with TRBJ2-1; D might be TRBD2 (6 bases). The CDR3 runs to 15 residues. Trimming cost V 6 bases and J 5 bases, with 20 bases left between them. Germline values: CDR1 DFQATT, CDR2 SNEGSKA (reference sequence).

This chain joins TRBV5-5 and TRBJ1-5, with a tentative D call TRBD1 (5 bases). The germline gives CDR1 SGHKS, CDR2 YYEKEE (reference sequence). The length of the CDR3 is 16 residues. The V end lost 0 bases, the J end lost 4 bases, and 14 bases lay between the germline ends. The chain's CDR3 is CASSLAKGTVNQPQHF. In DNA form, the CDR3 reads TGTGCCAGCAGCTTGGCTAAGGGGACGGTAAATCAGCCCCAGCATTTT.